This TCR beta chain was recorded in a study of shared clonotypes between healthy human individuals. Overall study findings and caveats: Several donors held approximately 4.5% of naive CD4 clonotypes in common.

The study separated CD4+ cells into CD45RA+ naive and CD45RA-negative memory subsets. This CDR3 region has 16 residues. The trim removed 5 bases at V and 1 base at J, leaving 10 bases unmatched. Per the germline V gene, CDR1 is MDHEN and CDR2 is SYDVKM. On this clone itself: Its target is not known.

Repertoires were generated with immunoSEQ multiplex PCR, while TCRdb's copy carries only in-frame clones and drops some. The table has 2 million to 2.5 million clones, approximately 93% seen once. Sequencing was carried out using naive CD4+ T cells from PBMCs. The subset was: CD45RA+ positively selected. The receptor's source is a man between 18 and 35 years old in good health. Some clones in this sample may be carry-over from other donors' samples. This chain links TRBV28 with TRBJ2-7, with 8 bases lining up with TRBD1. CDR3 amino acids: CASSLAGTGFSYEQYF. The CDR3 nucleotides are TGTGCCAGCAGTCTCGCCGGGACAGGTTTTTCCTACGAGCAGTACTTC.